This note documents a single TCR beta chain sequence. What it binds is unknown. The study separated CD4+ cells into CD45RA+ naive and CD45RA-negative memory subsets. This entry comes from a study of shared clonotypes between healthy human individuals. Study results and caveats: Among non-shared clonotypes, generation probabilities were lower than among those shared by all four donors. Generally, naive subsets (rather than memory subsets) showed larger estimated richness.

Original processing methods: Sequence data from immunoSEQ were junction-only and lacked quality scores; consequently, filtering differed. Profiled with immunoSEQ multiplex PCR; TCRdb holds only in-frame clones, not every one. The V and J calls and clone size were taken over from that table, and D and trimming were inferred from the DNA. Altogether 600,000 to 800,000 clones are present, just under 75% being singletons, with the ten largest covering about 1.7%. The CDR3 covers 14 residues. Trimming took off 6 bases at V and 3 bases at J, with 10 bases between the two ends. Germline V gene sequence: CDR1 SGHDT, CDR2 YYEEEE.

Sequenced material: memory CD4+ T cells sorted from blood. As for subset: CD45RA-negative fraction. The chain uses TRBV5-6 and TRBJ2-6; TRBD1 is a possible D gene (6 bases). The TCR sequence derives from a woman in her 30s in good health. CDR3 residues: CASTQGFGANVLTF. The CDR3, as DNA: TGTGCCAGCACACAGGGTTTTGGGGCCAACGTCCTGACTTTC.